One sample yielded the 6 T cell receptor beta chains listed below, sequenced in a study of blood T cell repertoires in COVID-19. Data came from immunoSEQ multiplex PCR; TCRdb stores just in-frame clones and leaves some out. The sample records about 69,000 clones, nearly 90% being singletons. Specimen: peripheral blood. These receptors were collected from a man aged 50 or older with acute or convalescent COVID-19.

This chain links TRBV11-2 with TRBJ2-3; TRBD1 matches at 9 bases. CDR1 is SGHAT and CDR2 is FQNNGV in the germline V gene. This CDR3 has 15 residues. Unmatched junction bases numbered 7, after V lost 6 bases and J lost 3 bases. DNA of the CDR3: TGTGCCAGCAGTCTCATGGGACAGGGAACAGATACGCAGTATTTT. Amino acid sequence: CASSLMGQGTDTQYF.

The genes are TRBV10-3 and TRBJ1-1, with a tentative D call TRBD1 (6 bases). This CDR3 spans 14 amino acids. In germline, CDR1 is ENHRY, CDR2 SYGVKD. Trimming took 3 bases from V and 5 from J, leaving 13 bases between them. CDR3 residues: CAISEQGSGTEAFF. The CDR3 DNA reads TGTGCCATCAGTGAACAGGGAAGTGGAACTGAAGCTTTCTTT.

The rearrangement uses TRBV5-4 and TRBJ1-2, with D possibly TRBD1 on 5 matching bases. Trimming pared 1 base from V and 8 bases from J, leaving 15 bases between. The CDR3 loop spans 14 amino acids. Germline V gene sequence: CDR1 SGHNT, CDR2 YYREEE (reference sequence). The CDR3: CASSLQGQLGGYTF. CDR3 sequence (DNA): TGTGCCAGCAGCTTGCAGGGCCAGCTAGGAGGCTACACCTTC.

V is TRBV4-1 and J is TRBJ1-2, with TRBD1 identical over 7 bases. The length of the CDR3 is 16 residues. Germline V CDR1 and CDR2: MGHRA, YSYEKL. V lost 0 bases, J lost 7 bases, and 11 bases stayed unmatched. This chain's CDR3 is CASSQEDRSPAGGYTF. Written as DNA, the CDR3 is TGCGCCAGCAGCCAAGAGGACAGGTCCCCAGCGGGTGGCTACACCTTC.

This chain connects TRBV5-4 to TRBJ2-3; unclear D gene. Germline V CDR1 and CDR2: SGHNT, YYREEE (reference sequence). This CDR3 region has 15 residues. Between the trimmed V and J ends, which lost 0 bases and 1 base, there was a span of 9 bases. The CDR3 coding sequence is TGTGCCAGCAGCTTGGAGGCACTACGCACAGATACGCAGTATTTT. This encodes CASSLEALRTDTQYF.

V gene TRBV5-1 combines with J gene TRBJ2-3; D unclear. There are 12 residues in the CDR3. V was trimmed by 0 bases and J by 5 bases, leaving 4 bases between them. CDR1 and CDR2 (germline): SGHRS, YFSETQ. The DNA of the CDR3 is TGCGCCAGCAGCTTGGGTATAGATACGCAGTATTTT. Amino acid sequence: CASSLGIDTQYF.